This TCR beta chain was identified in a study of T cells in Graves' hyperthyroidism and ophthalmopathy. Points from the study as a whole: Blood also held most thyroid clonotypes expanded beyond 0.001. A 13 V-J signature model discriminated ophthalmopathy versus stable hyperthyroidism.

At least ten counts were recorded for this clonotype. Antigen: not known. This CDR3 region has 20 residues. Germline assignment: CDR1 MGHDK and CDR2 SYGVNS. V was pared by 3 bases and J by 3 bases, with 14 bases of the junction left unmatched. Amplification yielded TCR beta CDR3 regions, with RNA transcripts as the source. The HTBI primer set was used in a first-round RT-PCR of the TCR CDR3. TCRdb used MiXCR to reprocess the multiplex PCR reads, holding one entry per CDR3 protein. In the table there are nearly 750,000 distinct CDR3 sequences, 30% to 40% of which are singletons. The sequence derives from a middle-aged woman with Graves' hyperthyroidism. Sequencing used blood. The J gene is TRBJ2-5, the V gene TRBV25-1, with TRBD2 identical over 15 bases. The CDR3 region has the DNA TGTGCCAGCAGTGACGGACAGGGGACTAGCGGGGGGCTCCCAAAAGAGACCCAGTACTTC. As protein: CASSDGQGTSGGLPKETQYF.